Presented here are 18 T cell receptor beta chains from one specimen sequenced in a study of blood T cell repertoires in COVID-19. Assay: immunoSEQ multiplex PCR; the TCRdb copy retains only in-frame clones and omits some. Of 250,000 to 300,000 clones listed, approximately 87% are singletons. The material sequenced was peripheral blood. The receptors were gathered from a woman aged 25 to 39 with COVID-19, enrolled during active disease.

This clone was found a few times. The genes are TRBV2 and TRBJ2-7, with D possibly matching TRBD2 (6 bases). The CDR3 runs to 12 residues. V lost 11 bases to trimming and J lost 2 bases, with 13 bases between them. The germline V gene encodes CDR1 SNHLY and CDR2 FYNNEI. As DNA, the CDR3 is TGTGCCGGGGGGTGGCAGCCCTACGAGCAGTACTTC. Translation gives CAGGWQPYEQYF.

V and J are TRBV2 and TRBJ2-4, with D unclear. Trimming left V 4 bases short and J 6 bases short, with 22 bases between. The CDR3 is 17 residues long. Germline values: CDR1 SNHLY, CDR2 FYNNEI. CDR3 DNA: TGTGCCAGCAGTGGAACCTCGTTTAGAACCCCCACAAACATTCAGTACTTC. Translated: CASSGTSFRTPTNIQYF.

The CDR3 spells CASSTHSERGGYEQYF. The CDR3 bases are TGTGCCAGCAGCACCCACTCAGAAAGGGGGGGTTACGAGCAGTACTTC. This chain connects TRBV9 to TRBJ2-7, with TRBD2 as a possible D gene (7 bases). From germline, CDR1 is SGDLS and CDR2 YYNGEE. CDR3 size: 16 residues. The V and J ends lost 4 bases and 4 bases respectively, with 21 bases between them.

The chain combines TRBV5-4 with TRBJ2-4; D remains ambiguous. Germline loops: CDR1 SGHNT, CDR2 YYREEE (reference sequence). The CDR3 contains 12 residues. V was pared by 0 bases and J by 9 bases, with 7 bases between. This CDR3 is CASSLAVGIQYF. CDR3 nucleotides: TGTGCCAGCAGCTTGGCGGTCGGCATTCAGTACTTC.

This chain links TRBV7-6 with TRBJ2-1; TRBD2 aligns across 10 bases. CDR1 SGHVS and CDR2 FNYEAQ come from the germline V gene. V lost 1 base and J lost 9; bases outside the gene matches: 6. The CDR3 loop spans 15 amino acids. The CDR3 reads CASSLGSGGAGEQFF. CDR3 in DNA: TGTGCCAGCAGCTTAGGGAGCGGGGGGGCCGGTGAGCAGTTCTTC.

CDR3 in amino acids: CASTLAGGRETQYF. The CDR3 DNA reads TGTGCCAGCACCCTTGCGGGGGGGCGAGAGACCCAGTACTTC. This sequence joins TRBV7-9 and TRBJ2-5, with TRBD2 identical over 9 bases. The CDR3 contains 14 residues. With 7 bases clipped from V and 4 bases from J, the junction kept 7 bases outside the gene matches. In germline, CDR1 is SEHNR, CDR2 FQNEAQ (reference sequence). Combining the CDR3 with reference TRBV7-9 and TRBJ2-5 gives the whole variable domain DTGVSQNPRHKITKRGQNVTFRCDPISEHNRLYWYRQTLGQGPEFLTYFQNEAQLEKSRLLSDRFSAERPKGSFSTLEIQRTEQGDSAMYLCASTLAGGRETQYFGPGTRLLVL.

The rearrangement uses TRBV2 and TRBJ1-2, with D hard to call. The CDR3 runs to 14 residues. Between the trimmed V and J ends, which lost 4 bases and 4 bases, there was a span of 13 bases. The germline gives CDR1 SNHLY, CDR2 FYNNEI. The chain's CDR3 is CASSVGTRFYGYTF. The CDR3 coding sequence is TGTGCCAGCAGTGTGGGCACCCGATTCTATGGCTACACCTTC.

This chain uses TRBV5-6 with TRBJ2-5; tentatively, D is TRBD1 (7 bases). The CDR3 totals 15 residues. The germline V gene encodes CDR1 SGHDT and CDR2 YYEEEE. Trimming cost V 3 bases and J 2 bases, with 14 bases left between them. The chain's CDR3 is CASSYPTGTQETQYF. The CDR3 DNA reads as TGTGCCAGCAGCTACCCGACAGGGACTCAAGAGACCCAGTACTTC.

The chain employs TRBV7-9 and TRBJ2-1; D unclear. The CDR3 has 13 residues. Germline values: CDR1 SEHNR, CDR2 FQNEAQ (reference sequence). V gave up 9 bases and J gave up 6 bases, with 15 bases separating them. The CDR3 DNA reads TGTGCCAGTTCGGCGGTTCCTGGCAATGAGCAGTTCTTC. This gives the protein CASSAVPGNEQFF.

This chain connects TRBV9 to TRBJ2-5, with 7 positions matching TRBD2. The J segment lost 5 bases and the V segment lost 0 bases, leaving 7 bases of the junction unmatched. CDR3 length equals 15 residues. CDR1 and CDR2 from the germline V gene are SGDLS and YYNGEE. CDR3 DNA: TGTGCCAGCAGCGTAGTGGCGGGGGTCGGGGAGACCCAGTACTTC. This gives the protein CASSVVAGVGETQYF.

This sequence joins TRBV29-1 and TRBJ1-2; D gene ambiguous. The V gene's germline CDR1 is SQVTM and CDR2 ANQGSEA. The CDR3 extends over 11 amino acids. Trimming took 6 bases from V and 7 from J, leaving 12 bases between them. CDR3 nucleotide sequence: TGCAGCGTCCCGATCGGTGGTGGCTACACCTTC. The encoded protein is CSVPIGGGYTF.

V gene TRBV5-1 combines with J gene TRBJ2-7; tentative D call: TRBD1 (5 bases). The CDR3 loop spans 14 amino acids. Trimming took 4 bases from V and 0 from J, leaving 11 bases between them. The germline CDR1 and CDR2 sequences are SGHRS and YFSETQ. In nucleotides, the CDR3 is TGCGCCAGCAGCCCCCAGGGCCCCTCCTACGAGCAGTACTTC. Translation: CASSPQGPSYEQYF.

The chain couples TRBV6-2 or TRBV6-3 to TRBJ1-5, with 8 bases lining up with TRBD1. The germline gives CDR1 MNHEY, CDR2 SVGEGT. CDR3 length: 15 residues. Trimming removed 4 bases from V and 5 bases from J; junction bases left unmatched: 7. Written as DNA, the CDR3 is TGTGCCAGCAGTTTCGAGACAGGGGAAGATCAGCCCCAGCATTTT. This codes for CASSFETGEDQPQHF.

In its sample, this clone was seen a few times. The chain uses TRBV4-1 and TRBJ2-7; TRBD1 might be the D (6 bases). Germline-derived CDR1 and CDR2 are MGHRA and YSYEKL. The ends were cut back, 3 bases at V and 7 bases at J, with 16 bases in the middle. The CDR3 runs 14 residues. For the CDR3, the DNA is TGCGCCAGCAGCCACGCCACAGGGCCGGCTGAGCAGTACTTC. Protein: CASSHATGPAEQYF.

This rearrangement joins TRBV3-1 (or the pseudogene TRBV3-2) to TRBJ1-5; no reliable D call. Germline-derived CDR1 and CDR2 are LGHDT and YNNKEL (reference sequence). V lost 5 bases to trimming and J lost 3 bases, with 8 bases between them. This CDR3 has 13 residues. CDR3 nucleotides: TGTGCCAGCAGCGAGCTGAACAATCAGCCCCAGCATTTT. Its translation: CASSELNNQPQHF.

The chain joins TRBV5-1 to TRBJ2-3; 8 bases agree with TRBD2. The CDR3 length is 15 residues. The germline V gene encodes CDR1 SGHRS and CDR2 YFSETQ. With 5 bases clipped from V and 0 bases from J, the junction kept 5 bases outside the gene matches. In DNA form, the CDR3 reads TGCGCCAGCAGTTGGGCTAGCGGGAGCACAGATACGCAGTATTTT. Amino acid sequence: CASSWASGSTDTQYF.

This clone was observed once. The V call is TRBV19, the J call TRBJ1-4; D uncertain. Germline V gives CDR1 LNHDA, CDR2 SQIVND (reference sequence). With 2 bases removed from V and 4 bases from J, the gap between germline ends came to 8 bases. The CDR3 has 14 amino acids. The CDR3 DNA follows: TGTGCCAGTAGTATACACAGTGTTAATGAAAAACTGTTTTTT. Translating gives CASSIHSVNEKLFF.

The V call is TRBV5-1, the J call TRBJ2-1; 10 bases agree with TRBD1. Germline V gene sequence: CDR1 SGHRS, CDR2 YFSETQ. Trimming removed 1 base from V and 3 bases from J; junction bases left unmatched: 10. The CDR3 sequence is 18 residues long. CDR3 bases: TGCGCCAGCAGCTTGCCCGGTTCCGGGACAGGGGTCTACAATGAGCAGTTCTTC. This translates into CASSLPGSGTGVYNEQFF. Complete variable domain (other parts from reference TRBV5-1 and TRBJ2-1): KAGVTQTPRYLIKTRGQQVTLSCSPISGHRSVSWYQQTPGQGLQFLFEYFSETQRNKGNFPGRFSGRQFSNSRSEMNVSTLELGDSALYLCASSLPGSGTGVYNEQFFGPGTRLTVL.